The 10 T cell receptor beta chains reported below all come from one sample, sequenced in a study of identical twins. A single record per CDR3 protein comes from TCRdb applying MiXCR to the 5' RACE reads. The table lists some 630,000 distinct CDR3 sequences, roughly 7.1% of them singletons. These data also formed part of another study, on yellow fever vaccine responses in identical twins.

The sequencing input was PBMCs. The origin of the receptors is a woman under 30 in good health.

This clonotype was seen repeatedly, ten times or more. The chain links TRBV29-1 to TRBJ1-4; 7 bases fit TRBD1. The CDR3 length is 14 residues. Germline V lookup: CDR1 SQVTM, CDR2 ANQGSEA. Unmatched junction bases numbered 13, after V lost 7 bases and J lost 8 bases. CDR3 amino acids: CSATSGRGLEKLFF. The CDR3 region has the DNA TGCAGCGCCACGAGCGGCAGGGGGTTGGAAAAACTGTTTTTT.

This clonotype was found many times. This sequence joins TRBV18 and TRBJ2-1; 12 bases fit TRBD2. Germline assignment: CDR1 KGHSH and CDR2 LQKENI. The CDR3 runs to 14 residues. Trimming took 5 bases from V and 4 from J; bases not matched to a gene: 0. The CDR3 DNA follows: TGTGCCAGCTCAGGGACTAGCGGGTACAATGAGCAGTTCTTC. As protein: CASSGTSGYNEQFF.

The table lists this clonotype with a few counts. The J gene is TRBJ2-7, the V gene TRBV28; 9 nucleotides line up with TRBD2. The CDR3 is made up of 16 amino acids. CDR1 and CDR2 from the germline V gene are MDHEN and SYDVKM. V dropped 2 bases and J dropped 3; count of bases not matched to a gene: 8. CDR3 DNA sequence: TGTGCCAGCAGTTTAGGGAGCGGGGGGATCAACTACGAGCAGTACGTC. It is translated as CASSLGSGGINYEQYV.

This clonotype showed up many times. The chain is built from TRBV7-9 and TRBJ2-1, with 10 positions matching TRBD2. Trimming cost V 5 bases and J 4 bases; bases outside gene matches: 8. This CDR3 has 16 residues. The V gene's germline CDR1 is SEHNR and CDR2 FQNEAQ (reference sequence). The CDR3 protein is CASSPPGLAKYNEQFF. In DNA, the CDR3 is TGTGCCAGCAGCCCGCCGGGACTAGCGAAGTACAATGAGCAGTTCTTC.

In its sample, this clonotype was seen many times. The V and J genes are TRBV4-1 and TRBJ2-2, with D unclear. The CDR3 runs 15 residues. Trimming stripped 2 bases from V and 1 base from J, with 8 bases between. Germline lookup yields CDR1 MGHRA and CDR2 YSYEKL. The CDR3 is CASSQPWENTGELFF. The CDR3 coding sequence is TGCGCCAGCAGCCAACCCTGGGAGAACACCGGGGAGCTGTTTTTT.

This clonotype was observed many times. The CDR3 protein is CASSKSGSSYNEQFF. CDR3 sequence (DNA): TGTGCCAGCAGCAAAAGCGGGAGCTCCTACAATGAGCAGTTCTTC. The rearrangement uses TRBV7-3 and TRBJ2-1, with 8 bases identical to TRBD2. The V segment lost 5 bases and the J segment 0 bases; nucleotides outside the gene matches: 3. The germline V gene encodes CDR1 SGHTA and CDR2 FQGTGA. This CDR3 region has 15 residues.

This clonotype was found many times. The chain recombines TRBV29-1 with TRBJ2-3; TRBD1 or TRBD2 may be the D gene (5 bases each). The CDR3 is 16 residues long. V shed 4 bases and J shed 2 bases, with 19 bases lying between them. CDR1 and CDR2 from the germline V gene are SQVTM and ANQGSEA. This CDR3 reads CSVVQGTGTITDTQYF. The CDR3 nucleotides are TGCAGCGTTGTGCAGGGAACCGGGACCATCACAGATACGCAGTATTTT.

The table lists this clonotype with many counts. V and J are TRBV28 and TRBJ1-5; D is possibly TRBD1 (5 bases). Germline V gene sequence: CDR1 MDHEN, CDR2 SYDVKM. Trimming cost V 4 bases and J 2 bases, with 9 bases left between them. The CDR3 runs to 14 residues. For the CDR3, the DNA is TGTGCCAGCAGTTATCTGGGGGGCAATCAGCCCCAGCATTTT. This gives the protein CASSYLGGNQPQHF.

This clonotype showed up many times. The rearrangement uses TRBV20-1 and TRBJ2-3; TRBD2 aligns across 12 bases. Losses at the gene ends were 6 bases for V and 12 bases for J; bases not matched to a gene: 16. Per the germline V gene, CDR1 is DFQATT and CDR2 is SNEGSKA (reference sequence). This CDR3 region has 15 residues. Written as DNA, the CDR3 is TGCAGTGCCGAAAAGACTAGCGGGAGTCGTATGCGACAGTATTTT. Residues: CSAEKTSGSRMRQYF.

This chain connects TRBV19 to TRBJ2-4; TRBD1 matches at 8 bases. CDR1 is LNHDA and CDR2 is SQIVND in the germline V gene (reference sequence). This CDR3 contains 14 residues. Trimming took 6 bases from V and 8 from J; bases not matched to a gene: 9. In DNA, the CDR3 is TGTGCCAGTAGACCCGGACAGGGTAGGCACATTCAGTACTTC. This gives the protein CASRPGQGRHIQYF.